This is a list of T cell receptor beta chains from one sample in a study of T cell changes during pregnancy in multiple sclerosis. Assay used: immunoSEQ multiplex PCR; TCRdb lists only in-frame clones, some missing. In the table there are tens of thousands of clones, about 87% of which are singletons. Sequenced material: peripheral blood, taken in the first trimester of pregnancy. Receptor source: a female donor in good health, enrolled as a control in a pregnancy study. Both conserved end residues are part of each CDR3. The order of the fields is J gene, clone size, V gene, D gene, CDR3 protein, CDR3 DNA. D genes are given only for firm matches. The size entry is marked missing in some rows and otherwise reads once, few, many or a size class.

J: TRBJ1-1; size: once; V: TRBV19; D: TRBD1; CDR3: CASSTRQGVRGNTEAFF; DNA: TGTGCCAGTAGTACACGACAGGGGGTGAGGGGGAACACTGAAGCTTTCTTT
J: TRBJ1-5; size: NA; V: TRBV9; D: TRBD1; CDR3: CASSVDPETGMNQPQHF; DNA: TGTGCCAGCAGCGTAGATCCGGAGACAGGGATGAATCAGCCCCAGCATTTT
J: TRBJ1-1; size: few; V: TRBV20-1; D: NA; CDR3: CSAREDTAAFF; DNA: TGCAGTGCTAGAGAGGACACCGCAGCTTTCTTT
J: TRBJ2-1; size: once; V: TRBV12-5; D: TRBD1; CDR3: CASGSQDRGLYNEQFF; DNA: TGTGCTAGTGGTTCCCAGGACAGGGGGCTTTACAATGAGCAGTTCTTC
J: TRBJ1-5; size: NA; V: TRBV10-3; D: TRBD1; CDR3: CAISGGQGNQPQHF; DNA: TGTGCCATCAGTGGGGGACAGGGAAATCAGCCCCAGCATTTT
J: TRBJ1-1; size: NA; V: TRBV19; D: TRBD1; CDR3: CASSNRGLTEAFF; DNA: TGTGCCAGTAGCAACAGGGGTCTCACTGAAGCTTTCTTT
J: TRBJ2-3; size: NA; V: TRBV6-4; D: NA; CDR3: CASSDSASAFSTDTQYF; DNA: TGTGCCAGCAGTGACTCCGCTAGCGCGTTTTCTACAGATACGCAGTATTTT
J: TRBJ2-7; size: few; V: TRBV9; D: NA; CDR3: CASSSLDSMPIEQYF; DNA: TGTGCCAGCAGCTCCTTGGACAGTATGCCTATTGAGCAGTACTTC
J: TRBJ1-1; size: NA; V: TRBV18; D: NA; CDR3: CASSPEQVNTEAFF; DNA: TGTGCCAGCTCACCCGAACAGGTGAACACTGAAGCTTTCTTT
J: TRBJ2-3; size: NA; V: TRBV2; D: NA; CDR3: CASSFLVSDTQYF; DNA: TGTGCCAGCAGTTTCCTAGTATCAGATACGCAGTATTTT
J: TRBJ2-7; size: NA; V: TRBV5-1; D: NA; CDR3: CASSQAVYEQYF; DNA: TGCGCCAGCAGCCAGGCTGTCTACGAGCAGTACTTC
J: TRBJ2-2; size: NA; V: TRBV7-9; D: NA; CDR3: CASSSPRAGELFF; DNA: TGTGCCAGCAGCTCCCCTAGAGCCGGGGAGCTGTTTTTT
J: TRBJ2-3; size: NA; V: TRBV7-9; D: TRBD2; CDR3: CASSPKRGGSDTQYF; DNA: TGTGCCAGCAGCCCAAAACGGGGGGGTTCAGATACGCAGTATTTT
J: TRBJ1-4; size: NA; V: TRBV18; D: NA; CDR3: CASSPTGTNEKLFF; DNA: TGTGCCAGCTCACCAACAGGAACTAATGAAAAACTGTTTTTT
J: TRBJ2-2; size: once; V: TRBV19; D: TRBD1; CDR3: CASRRSDRGRDGELFF; DNA: TGTGCCAGTAGGCGGTCGGACAGGGGGCGCGACGGGGAGCTGTTTTTT
J: TRBJ1-6; size: few; V: TRBV2; D: TRBD1; CDR3: CASGTVYSPLHF; DNA: TGTGCCAGCGGGACAGTTTATTCACCCCTCCACTTT
J: TRBJ1-3; size: NA; V: TRBV6-5; D: TRBD1; CDR3: CASSGDRSGNTIYF; DNA: TGTGCCAGCAGTGGGGACAGGTCTGGAAACACCATATATTTT
J: TRBJ1-6; size: NA; V: TRBV19; D: NA; CDR3: CASSMEDSPLHF; DNA: TGTGCCAGTAGTATGGAGGATTCACCCCTCCACTTT
J: TRBJ1-1; size: NA; V: TRBV6-5; D: NA; CDR3: CASSSGTLKTEAFF; DNA: TGTGCCAGCAGCTCCGGGACTTTAAAGACTGAAGCTTTCTTT
J: TRBJ2-3; size: NA; V: TRBV4-3; D: TRBD2; CDR3: CASSQAAGNTQYF; DNA: TGCGCCAGCAGCCAAGCAGCGGGGAATACGCAGTATTTT
J: TRBJ2-5; size: once; V: TRBV27; D: TRBD2; CDR3: CASSDWGRAGETQYF; DNA: TGTGCCAGCAGTGATTGGGGGAGGGCCGGGGAGACCCAGTACTTC
J: TRBJ2-7; size: few; V: TRBV2; D: TRBD2; CDR3: CASREGLAATYEQYF; DNA: TGTGCCAGCAGGGAAGGACTAGCAGCGACCTACGAGCAGTACTTC